This T cell receptor (beta chain) comes out of a study of cytomegalovirus exposure and HLA in healthy donors. Study-level findings and limits: Previously analyzed data showed that most TCR beta V segments were productive at a frequency of about 87% or about 30%. Within the data, a cluster of highly shared sequence variants was likely a sequencing artifact. Looking again later, the authors saw that most CMV-associated TCR beta chains seemed HLA-restricted.

Comments on this clone: The antigen remains unidentified.

Primers: 60 Vbeta forward and 13 Jbeta reverse. The repertoire was sequenced with immunoSEQ multiplex PCR; TCRdb's copy has only in-frame clones and lacks some. This sample carries tens of thousands of clones, 74% of them seen once, and the ten largest clones take about a fifth. With 8 bases clipped from V and 2 bases from J, the junction kept 11 bases outside the gene matches. Germline V lookup: CDR1 SQVTM, CDR2 ANQGSEA. There are 15 residues in the CDR3. This chain links TRBV29-1 with TRBJ2-3, with 9 bases fitting TRBD1. Sequencing input: PBMCs. This sequence was found in a woman aged 25 to 39 in good health and CMV-seropositive. For the CDR3, the DNA is TGCAGCTTCAAGACGGGACAGGGCTTCACAGATACGCAGTATTTT. Protein sequence: CSFKTGQGFTDTQYF.